This entry describes one T cell receptor (beta chain). Its antigen is unknown. This may stem from a read error, because a much larger clone lies one nucleotide away. TCR alpha and beta CDR3 regions were amplified from RNA using iRepertoire nested multiplex PCR. TCRdb independently ran MiXCR on the multiplex PCR reads; one entry per CDR3 protein. This table holds roughly 100,000 distinct CDR3 sequences, about 30% found once. The data were taken from a study of glioma-infiltrating T cells. Study-wide results and caveats: Tissue-blood divergence was below expectation in non-neoplastic patients, above in gliomas.

The junction had 5 bases not matched to a gene; V was cut back by 5 bases and J by 4 bases. The CDR3 extends over 15 amino acids. Per germline, CDR1 SGHTA and CDR2 FQGNSA. Material: glioma tissue, nonneoplastic brain tissue, or PBMCs (not recorded which). The chain uses TRBV7-2 and TRBJ2-1; 10 positions agree with TRBD2. The sequence was collected from a human donor with low-grade glioma or glioblastoma, undergoing nonglioma brain surgery, or in good health (not recorded which). The CDR3 is CTSSVASGGYNEQFF. In DNA form, the CDR3 reads TGTACCAGCAGCGTCGCTAGCGGGGGATACAATGAGCAGTTCTTC.